What follows are 5 T cell receptor beta chains derived from one specimen sequenced in a study of OX40 agonist ivuxolimab in advanced cancers. Assay used: immunoSEQ multiplex PCR; TCRdb lists only in-frame clones, some missing. Found here are tens of thousands of clones, 85% of them singletons; the top ten hold less than 0.75%. Sequenced here: CD4+ or CD8+ T cells sorted from blood, sampled in a trial of the OX40 agonist ivuxolimab. The source is an adult with an advanced solid tumor such as melanoma, head and neck, liver or kidney cancer.

The chain recombines TRBV18 with TRBJ1-3; a possible D gene is TRBD1 (5 bases). The CDR3 contains 15 residues. Germline CDR1 reads KGHSH; CDR2 reads LQKENI. The V gene lost 5 bases and the J gene lost 5 bases, with 16 bases spanning the gap. The CDR3 nucleotides read TGTGCCAGCTCAGGGGCTGGGTCTAGACGAAACACCATATATTTT. It specifies CASSGAGSRRNTIYF.

The genes are TRBV7-3 and TRBJ2-2; no reliable D call. Germline CDR1 SGHTA, CDR2 FQGTGA. CDR3 length: 16 residues. Deletions cut 2 bases from V and 5 bases from J, with 15 bases between. The CDR3 DNA follows: TGTGCCAGCAGCTTACGTTCAAATCCGCGGACCGGGGAGCTGTTTTTT. It is translated as CASSLRSNPRTGELFF. Full variable domain (missing parts from reference TRBV7-3 and TRBJ2-2): GAGVSQTPSNKVTEKGKYVELRCDPISGHTALYWYRQSLGQGPEFLIYFQGTGAADDSGLPNDRFFAVRPEGSVSTLKIQRTERGDSAVYLCASSLRSNPRTGELFFGEGSRLTVL.

V is TRBV13 and J is TRBJ2-5; 13 bases agree with TRBD2. The CDR3 is made up of 19 amino acids. J gave up 1 base and V 5 bases, and 13 bases lay outside the gene matches. Germline V gene lookup returns CDR1 PRHDT and CDR2 FYEKMQ (reference sequence). The CDR3 nucleotides read TGTGCCAGCAGCCCTTCCCCGGGACTAGCGGGGAGTACCCAAGAGACCCAGTACTTC. Translated, it gives CASSPSPGLAGSTQETQYF.

In its sample, this clone was seen once. The chain is built from TRBV11-2 and TRBJ1-3; 8 nucleotides align to TRBD1. The CDR3 is 16 residues long. Trimming at V came to 4 bases and at J to 2 bases, leaving 7 bases not matched to a gene. Germline V gene lookup returns CDR1 SGHAT and CDR2 FQNNGV. In DNA, the CDR3 is TGTGCCAGCAGCTCTCTACGCAGGGGGCCTGGAAACACCATATATTTT. It yields the protein CASSSLRRGPGNTIYF.

The genes are TRBV29-1 and TRBJ2-2; a weak D match, TRBD2 (5 bases). V lost 2 bases to trimming and J lost 1 base, with 8 bases between them. The length of the CDR3 is 14 residues. Per the germline V gene, CDR1 is SQVTM and CDR2 is ANQGSEA. This chain's CDR3 is CSVERGLNTGELFF. CDR3 bases: TGCAGCGTTGAACGAGGGCTGAACACCGGGGAGCTGTTTTTT.